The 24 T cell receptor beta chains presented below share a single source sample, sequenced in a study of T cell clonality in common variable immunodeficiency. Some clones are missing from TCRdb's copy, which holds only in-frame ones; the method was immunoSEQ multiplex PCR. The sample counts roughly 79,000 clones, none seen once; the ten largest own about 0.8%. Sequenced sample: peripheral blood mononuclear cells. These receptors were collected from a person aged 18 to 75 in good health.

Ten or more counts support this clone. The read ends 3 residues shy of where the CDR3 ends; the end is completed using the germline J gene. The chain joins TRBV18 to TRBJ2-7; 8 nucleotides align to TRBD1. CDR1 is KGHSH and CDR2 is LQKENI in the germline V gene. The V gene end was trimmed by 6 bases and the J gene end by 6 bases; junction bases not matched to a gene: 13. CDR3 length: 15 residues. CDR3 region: CASSPGQEKGREQYF. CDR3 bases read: TGTGCCAGCTCCCCGGGACAGGAAAAGGGGCGCGAG.

This chain's CDR3 is CASSPGLAGETQYF. The sequenced CDR3 bases are TGTGCCAGCAGCCCGGGACTAGCCGGTGAGACC. The chain couples TRBV7-2 to TRBJ2-5; the match to TRBD2 covers 9 bases. The missing CDR3 end, 3 residues past where the read stops, is filled in from the germline J gene. This CDR3 comprises 14 residues. CDR1 SGHTA and CDR2 FQGNSA come from the germline V gene. Trimming at V came to 5 bases and at J to 5 bases, leaving 6 bases not matched to a gene.

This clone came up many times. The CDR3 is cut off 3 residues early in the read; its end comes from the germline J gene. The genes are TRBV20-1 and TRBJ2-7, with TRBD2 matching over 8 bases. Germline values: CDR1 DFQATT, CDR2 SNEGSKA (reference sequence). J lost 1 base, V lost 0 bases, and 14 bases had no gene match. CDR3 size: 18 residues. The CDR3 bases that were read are TGCAGTGCTAGAGATAGTTTGCGCAGCGGGGGCCTTTCCTACGAG. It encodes CSARDSLRSGGLSYE. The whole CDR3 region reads CSARDSLRSGGLSYEQYF.

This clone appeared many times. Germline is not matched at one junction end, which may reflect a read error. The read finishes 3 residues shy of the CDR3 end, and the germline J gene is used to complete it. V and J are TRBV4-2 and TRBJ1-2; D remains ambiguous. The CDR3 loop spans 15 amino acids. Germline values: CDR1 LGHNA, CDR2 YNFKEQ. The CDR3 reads CASSQDPRTVYGYTF. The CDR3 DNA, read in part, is TGCGCCAGCAGCCAAGATCCCAGGACTGTCTATGGC.

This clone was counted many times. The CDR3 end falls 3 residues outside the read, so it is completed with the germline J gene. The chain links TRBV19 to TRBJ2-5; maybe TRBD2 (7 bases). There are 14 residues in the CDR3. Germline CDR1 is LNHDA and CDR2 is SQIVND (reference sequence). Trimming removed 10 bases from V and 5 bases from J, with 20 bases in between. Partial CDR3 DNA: TGTGCCACCAATGAGGGGGGGGCGCAGGAGACC. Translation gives CATNEGGAQET. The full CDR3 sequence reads CATNEGGAQETQYF.

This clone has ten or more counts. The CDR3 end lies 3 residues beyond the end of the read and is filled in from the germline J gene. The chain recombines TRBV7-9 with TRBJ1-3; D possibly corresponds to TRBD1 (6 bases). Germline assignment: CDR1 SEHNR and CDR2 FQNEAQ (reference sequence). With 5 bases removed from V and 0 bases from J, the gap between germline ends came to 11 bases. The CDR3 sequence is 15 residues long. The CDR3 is CASSLRGSSGNTIYF. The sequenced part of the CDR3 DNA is TGTGCCAGCAGCCTCAGGGGAAGCTCTGGAAACACC.

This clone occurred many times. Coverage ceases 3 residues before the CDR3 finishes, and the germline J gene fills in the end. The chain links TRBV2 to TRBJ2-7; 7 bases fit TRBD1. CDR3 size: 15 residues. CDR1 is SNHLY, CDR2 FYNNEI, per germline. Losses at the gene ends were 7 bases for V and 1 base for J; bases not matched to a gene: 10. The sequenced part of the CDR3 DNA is TGTGCCAGCACCCCATCGGGACAGCCTTCCTACGAG. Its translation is CASTPSGQPSYE. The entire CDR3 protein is CASTPSGQPSYEQYF.

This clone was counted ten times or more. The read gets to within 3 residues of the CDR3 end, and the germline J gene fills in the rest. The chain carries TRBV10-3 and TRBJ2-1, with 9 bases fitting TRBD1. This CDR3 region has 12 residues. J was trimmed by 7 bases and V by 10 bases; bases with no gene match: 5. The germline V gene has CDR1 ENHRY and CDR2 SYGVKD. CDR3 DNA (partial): TGTGCCACCGGGGACAGGGTTAATGAG. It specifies CATGDRVNE. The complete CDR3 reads CATGDRVNEQFF.

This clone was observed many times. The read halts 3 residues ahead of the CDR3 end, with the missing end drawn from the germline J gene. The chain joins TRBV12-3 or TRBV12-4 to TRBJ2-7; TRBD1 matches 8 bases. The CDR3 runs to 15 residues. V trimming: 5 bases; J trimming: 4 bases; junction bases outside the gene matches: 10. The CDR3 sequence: CASSPGTGLLYEQYF. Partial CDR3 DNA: TGTGCCAGCAGTCCGGGGACAGGTCTACTTTACGAG.

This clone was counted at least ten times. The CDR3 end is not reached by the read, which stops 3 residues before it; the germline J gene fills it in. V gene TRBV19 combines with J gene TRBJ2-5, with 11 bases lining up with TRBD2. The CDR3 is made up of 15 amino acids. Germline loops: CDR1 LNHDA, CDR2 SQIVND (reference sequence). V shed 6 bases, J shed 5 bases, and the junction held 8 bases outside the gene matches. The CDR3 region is CASSTIAGGGETQYF. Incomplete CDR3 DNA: TGTGCCAGTAGCACCATAGCGGGAGGGGGGGAGACC.

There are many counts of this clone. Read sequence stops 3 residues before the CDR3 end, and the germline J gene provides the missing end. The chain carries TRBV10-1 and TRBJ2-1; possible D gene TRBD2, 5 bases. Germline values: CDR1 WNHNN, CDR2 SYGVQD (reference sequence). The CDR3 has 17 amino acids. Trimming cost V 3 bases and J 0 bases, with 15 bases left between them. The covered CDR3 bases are TGCGCCAGCAGTGAAGAGAGCGGCCTGAGCTCCTACAATGAG. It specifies CASSEESGLSSYNE. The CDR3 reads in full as CASSEESGLSSYNEQFF.

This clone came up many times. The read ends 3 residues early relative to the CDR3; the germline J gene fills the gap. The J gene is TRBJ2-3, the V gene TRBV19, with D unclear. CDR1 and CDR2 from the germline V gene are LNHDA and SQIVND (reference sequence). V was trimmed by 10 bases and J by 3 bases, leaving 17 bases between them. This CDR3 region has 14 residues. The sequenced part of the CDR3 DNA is TGTGCCACCAAAAGGGCGCCGGAGACAGATACG. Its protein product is CATKRAPETDT. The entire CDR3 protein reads CATKRAPETDTQYF.

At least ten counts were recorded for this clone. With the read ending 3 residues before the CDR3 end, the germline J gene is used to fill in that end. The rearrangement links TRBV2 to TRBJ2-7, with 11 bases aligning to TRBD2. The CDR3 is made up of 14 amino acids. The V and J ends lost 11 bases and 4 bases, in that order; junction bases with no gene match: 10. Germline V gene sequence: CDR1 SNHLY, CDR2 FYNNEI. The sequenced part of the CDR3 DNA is TGTGCCCTTATACCGGGACTAGCGGATTACGAG. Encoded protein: CALIPGLADYE. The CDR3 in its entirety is CALIPGLADYEQYF.

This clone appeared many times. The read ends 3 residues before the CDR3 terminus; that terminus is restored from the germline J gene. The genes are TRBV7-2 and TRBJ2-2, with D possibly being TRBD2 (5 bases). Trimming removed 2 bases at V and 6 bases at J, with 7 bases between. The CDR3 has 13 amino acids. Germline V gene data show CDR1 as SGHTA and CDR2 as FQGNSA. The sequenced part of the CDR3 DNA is TGTGCCAGCAGCTTAAACGGGGCCGGGGAG. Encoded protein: CASSLNGAGE. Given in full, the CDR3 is CASSLNGAGELFF.

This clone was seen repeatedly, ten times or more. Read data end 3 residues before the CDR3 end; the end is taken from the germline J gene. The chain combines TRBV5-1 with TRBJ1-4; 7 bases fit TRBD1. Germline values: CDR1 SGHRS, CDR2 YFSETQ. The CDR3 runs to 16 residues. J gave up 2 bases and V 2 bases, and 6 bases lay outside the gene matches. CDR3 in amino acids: CASSFVGDSTNEKLFF. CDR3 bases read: TGCGCCAGCAGCTTTGTTGGGGACAGCACTAATGAAAAA.

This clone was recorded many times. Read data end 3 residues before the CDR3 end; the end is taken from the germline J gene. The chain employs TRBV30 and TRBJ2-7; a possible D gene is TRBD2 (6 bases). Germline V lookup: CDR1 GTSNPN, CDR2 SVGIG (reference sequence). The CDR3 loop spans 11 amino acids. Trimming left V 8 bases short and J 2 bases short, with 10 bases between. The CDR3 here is CAERRAYEQYF. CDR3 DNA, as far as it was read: TGTGCCGAGCGGAGGGCCTACGAG.

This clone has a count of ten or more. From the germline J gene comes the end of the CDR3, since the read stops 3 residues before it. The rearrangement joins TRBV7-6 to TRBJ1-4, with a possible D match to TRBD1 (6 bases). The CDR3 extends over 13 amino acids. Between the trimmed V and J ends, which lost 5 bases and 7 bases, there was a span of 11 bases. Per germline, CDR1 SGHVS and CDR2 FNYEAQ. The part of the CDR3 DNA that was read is TGTGCCAGCAGCCCCAGGACAGCTGAAAAA. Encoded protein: CASSPRTAEK. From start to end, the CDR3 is CASSPRTAEKLFF.

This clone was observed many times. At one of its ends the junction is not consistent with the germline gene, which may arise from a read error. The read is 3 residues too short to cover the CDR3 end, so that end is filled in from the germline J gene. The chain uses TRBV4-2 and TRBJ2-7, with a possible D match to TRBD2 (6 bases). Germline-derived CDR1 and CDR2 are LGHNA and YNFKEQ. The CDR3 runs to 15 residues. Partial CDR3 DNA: TGCGCCAGCAGCCAGCTCCGGGACTTTACCTACGAG. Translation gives CASSQLRDFTYE. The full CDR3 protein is CASSQLRDFTYEQYF.

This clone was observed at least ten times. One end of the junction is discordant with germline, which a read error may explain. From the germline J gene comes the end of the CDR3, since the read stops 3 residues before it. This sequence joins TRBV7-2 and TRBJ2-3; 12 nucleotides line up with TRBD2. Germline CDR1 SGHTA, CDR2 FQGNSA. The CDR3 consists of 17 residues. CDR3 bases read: TGTGCCAGCAGCCTAGCCCTAGCGGGAGGGGGGGAAGATACG. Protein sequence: CASSLALAGGGEDT. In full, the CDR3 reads CASSLALAGGGEDTQYF.

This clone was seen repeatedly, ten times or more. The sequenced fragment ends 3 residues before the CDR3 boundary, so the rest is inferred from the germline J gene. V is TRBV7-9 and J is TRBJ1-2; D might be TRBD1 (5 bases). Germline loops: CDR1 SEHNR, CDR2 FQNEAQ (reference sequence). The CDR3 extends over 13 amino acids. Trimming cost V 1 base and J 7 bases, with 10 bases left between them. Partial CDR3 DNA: TGTGCCAGCAGCTTAGAGTCCGGGGGTGGC. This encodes CASSLESGGG. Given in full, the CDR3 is CASSLESGGGYTF.

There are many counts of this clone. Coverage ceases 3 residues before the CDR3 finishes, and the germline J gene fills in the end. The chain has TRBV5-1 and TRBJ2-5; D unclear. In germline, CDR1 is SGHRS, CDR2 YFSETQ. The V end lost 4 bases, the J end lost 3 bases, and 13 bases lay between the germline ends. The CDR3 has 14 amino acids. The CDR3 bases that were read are TGCGCCAGCAGCAAAGAAAGGGCGAAAGAGACC. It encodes CASSKERAKET. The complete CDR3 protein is CASSKERAKETQYF.

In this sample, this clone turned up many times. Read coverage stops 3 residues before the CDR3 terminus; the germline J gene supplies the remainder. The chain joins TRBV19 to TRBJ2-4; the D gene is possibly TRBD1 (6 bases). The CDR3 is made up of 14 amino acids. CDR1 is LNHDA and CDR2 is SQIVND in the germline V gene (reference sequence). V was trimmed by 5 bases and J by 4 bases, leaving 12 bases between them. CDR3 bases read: TGTGCCAGTAGTGTTCAGGGGATAAAAAACATT. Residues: CASSVQGIKNI. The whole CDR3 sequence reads CASSVQGIKNIQYF.

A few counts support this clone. This chain's CDR3 is CASSWGDRVSNQPQHF. The sequenced CDR3 bases are TGTGCCAGCAGCTGGGGGGACAGGGTCAGCAATCAGCCC. J is TRBJ1-5 and V is TRBV7-8; TRBD1 agrees at 9 bases. Coverage ceases 3 residues before the CDR3 finishes, and the germline J gene fills in the end. In germline, CDR1 is SGHVS, CDR2 FQNEAQ. There are 16 residues in the CDR3. The ends lost 4 bases at V and 1 base at J; junction bases unmatched: 5. Variable domain in full (rest from reference TRBV7-8 and TRBJ1-5): GAGVSQSPRYKVAKRGQDVALRCDPISGHVSLFWYQQALGQGPEFLTYFQNEAQLDKSGLPSDRFFAERPEGSVSTLKIQRTQQEDSAVYLCASSWGDRVSNQPQHFGDGTRLSIL.

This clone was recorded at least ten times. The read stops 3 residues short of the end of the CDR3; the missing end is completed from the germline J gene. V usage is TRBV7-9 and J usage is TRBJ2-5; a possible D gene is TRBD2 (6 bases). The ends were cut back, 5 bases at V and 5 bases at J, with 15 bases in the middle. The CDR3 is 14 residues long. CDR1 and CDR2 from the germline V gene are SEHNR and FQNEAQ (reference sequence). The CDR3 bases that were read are TGTGCCAGCAGCGCCCGACTAGGAGAGGAGACC. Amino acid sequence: CASSARLGEET. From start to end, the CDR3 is CASSARLGEETQYF.